The 13 T cell receptor beta chains below come from one sample, sequenced in a study of lung T cells in sarcoidosis with Löfgren's syndrome. TCRdb re-derived calls from the reads in MiXCR, one entry per CDR3 protein. The sample carries some 21,000 distinct CDR3 sequences, about 21% recorded once. Material: CD4+ T cells from bronchoalveolar lavage. These receptors were collected from a human donor with sarcoidosis (Löfgren's syndrome or another form), or a control subject (not recorded which).

By share, this clonotype ranks as medium-sized. V usage is TRBV20-1 and J usage is TRBJ2-3; a possible D gene is TRBD2 (6 bases). Deletions cut 6 bases from V and 1 base from J, with 11 bases between. This CDR3 is 13 amino acids long. The germline V gene has CDR1 DFQATT and CDR2 SNEGSKA (reference sequence). DNA of the CDR3: TGCAGTGCCCATGAGCGGGGCACAGATACGCAGTATTTT. This codes for CSAHERGTDTQYF.

This clonotype was counted ten times or more. The chain combines TRBV7-2 with TRBJ2-5; 14 bases align to TRBD2. The V segment lost 3 bases and the J segment 5 bases; nucleotides outside the gene matches: 5. Germline CDR1 and CDR2: SGHTA and FQGNSA. The CDR3 consists of 16 residues. This CDR3 reads CASSFSGLAGEETQYF. DNA of the CDR3: TGTGCCAGCAGCTTTTCGGGACTAGCGGGAGAGGAGACCCAGTACTTC.

This clonotype is medium-sized within its sample. The chain has TRBV28 and TRBJ2-1; 7 bases fit TRBD2. V trimming: 7 bases; J trimming: 8 bases; junction bases outside the gene matches: 8. This CDR3 region has 13 residues. CDR1 and CDR2 (germline): MDHEN, SYDVKM. CDR3: CASNLAERHEQFF. CDR3 coding DNA: TGTGCCAGCAACCTAGCGGAGAGACATGAGCAGTTCTTC.

Only one count was recorded for this clonotype. This rearrangement joins TRBV20-1 to TRBJ1-1; 7 bases map to TRBD1. The CDR3 consists of 14 residues. V shed 2 bases and J 5 bases; nucleotides not matched to a gene: 8. Germline CDR1 is DFQATT and CDR2 is SNEGSKA (reference sequence). CDR3 residues: CSARNWTGGTEAFF. DNA of the CDR3: TGCAGTGCTAGAAATTGGACAGGAGGTACTGAAGCTTTCTTT.

This clonotype has a count of ten or more. The V call is TRBV28, the J call TRBJ2-7; D ambiguous. CDR1 is MDHEN and CDR2 is SYDVKM in the germline V gene. Trimming pared 6 bases from V and 4 bases from J, leaving 13 bases between. CDR3 size: 13 residues. CDR3 region: CASSPTHSYEQYF. The DNA for the CDR3 is TGTGCCAGCAGCCCCACCCATTCTTACGAGCAGTACTTC. The full variable domain, completed using reference TRBV28 and TRBJ2-7, is DVKVTQSSRYLVKRTGEKVFLECVQDMDHENMFWYRQDPGLGLRLIYFSYDVKMKEKGDIPEGYSVSREKKERFSLILESASTNQTSMYLCASSPTHSYEQYFGPGTRLTVT.

About this clonotype: With a much larger clone just one base away, this may be a read error. The chain employs TRBV11-2 and TRBJ1-1, with D tentatively TRBD1 (6 bases). V gave up 8 bases and J gave up 5 bases, with 24 bases separating them. Germline CDR1 is SGHAT and CDR2 is FQNNGV. The CDR3 consists of 16 residues. The CDR3 spells CASRLREGEVATEAFF. The CDR3 bases are TGTGCCAGCCGCCTCCGAGAGGGGGAAGTAGCAACTGAAGCTTTCTTT.

The DNA of the CDR3 is TGTGCCAGCAGCTTCTACTACGAGCAGTACTTC. It encodes CASSFYYEQYF. The chain employs TRBV5-4 and TRBJ2-7; D not resolved. There are 11 residues in the CDR3. V lost 2 bases to trimming and J lost 3 bases, with 3 bases between them. The germline V gene encodes CDR1 SGHNT and CDR2 YYREEE (reference sequence).

In the case of this clonotype: A read error is possible here, since a much larger clone lies one base away. Since no conserved phenylalanine or tryptophan closes the CDR3, a read error is the likely cause. The chain joins TRBV6-1 to TRBJ1-1; D gene ambiguous. CDR1 is MNHNS, CDR2 SASEGT, per germline. With 6 bases removed from V and 6 bases from J, the gap between germline ends came to 11 bases. The CDR3 is made up of 12 amino acids. The CDR3 region has the DNA TGTGCCAGCAGCCGCCCTGAGTCTGAAGCTTTCCTT. Translation gives CASSRPESEAFL.

CDR3 nucleotides: TGTGCCAGCAGCTTAGGGACAGGGGGCGGCAATGAGCAGTTCTTC. Protein product: CASSLGTGGGNEQFF. V is TRBV5-4 and J is TRBJ2-1, with 12 positions matching TRBD1. This CDR3 contains 15 residues. The V gene's germline CDR1 is SGHNT and CDR2 YYREEE (reference sequence). The junction had 3 bases not matched to a gene; V was cut back by 2 bases and J by 6 bases.

For the CDR3, the DNA is TGCGCCAGCAGCGGACAGGGTACTAATGAGCAGTTCTTC. It encodes CASSGQGTNEQFF. This chain connects TRBV5-1 to TRBJ2-1; 8 nucleotides align to TRBD1. Germline V CDR1 and CDR2: SGHRS, YFSETQ. Trimming took 4 bases from V and 7 from J; bases not matched to a gene: 4. The CDR3 has 13 residues.

This clonotype was seen repeatedly, ten times or more. The chain recombines TRBV5-1 with TRBJ2-1; D gene uncertain. V was shortened by 3 bases and J by 9 bases, with 10 bases between the two germline ends. The CDR3 sequence is 12 residues long. CDR1 and CDR2 (germline): SGHRS, YFSETQ. The CDR3 DNA sequence: TGCGCCAGCAGCTCCTCGTTTGCTGAGCAGTTCTTC. Protein: CASSSSFAEQFF.

This chain joins TRBV5-1 and TRBJ1-5, with unresolved D. Trimming stripped 5 bases from V and 4 bases from J, with 16 bases between. The CDR3 loop spans 15 amino acids. Germline values: CDR1 SGHRS, CDR2 YFSETQ. In nucleotides, the CDR3 is TGCGCCAGCAGACGAACTCCGGGATATAATCAGCCCCAGCATTTT. Translating gives CASRRTPGYNQPQHF.

In its sample, this clonotype is medium-sized. This chain links TRBV24-1 with TRBJ2-3; the D gene is possibly TRBD1 (5 bases). Germline V gene lookup returns CDR1 KGHDR and CDR2 SFDVKD. The ends were cut back, 5 bases at V and 1 base at J, with 15 bases in the middle. The CDR3 contains 16 residues. CDR3 bases: TGTGCCACCAGTGGTTCCCGGGCCAGGGGCACAGATACGCAGTATTTT. This sequence encodes CATSGSRARGTDTQYF.